Each of the 16 T cell receptor beta chains below was sequenced from the same sample in a study of blood T cells in healthy people across ages. PCR was performed a second time for about 7 to 12 cycles using a sample-barcoded 5' primer and a J-beta primer mix. TCRdb fed the 5' RACE reads into MiXCR, producing one record per CDR3 protein. In the table there are about 290,000 distinct CDR3 sequences, 25% to 30% of which are singletons. Sequenced sample: blood. These receptors were taken from a woman in her 70s in good health.

This clonotype was seen only a few times. The chain joins TRBV28 to TRBJ2-1, with TRBD2 identical over 9 bases. Trimming at V came to 7 bases and at J to 0 bases, leaving 4 bases not matched to a gene. The CDR3 is made up of 15 amino acids. From germline, CDR1 is MDHEN and CDR2 SYDVKM. CDR3 amino acids: CASNIAGASYNEQFF. CDR3 coding DNA: TGTGCCAGCAACATAGCGGGAGCCTCCTACAATGAGCAGTTCTTC.

This clonotype has at least ten counts. The chain uses TRBV6-2 or TRBV6-3 and TRBJ1-2, with 12 bases lining up with TRBD1. Germline lookup yields CDR1 MNHEY and CDR2 SVGEGT. Germline trimming cut 3 bases from V and 4 bases from J; bases unmatched to any gene: 3. CDR3 length equals 15 residues. The CDR3: CASSYGTGGIYGYTF. CDR3 nucleotides: TGTGCCAGCAGTTATGGGACAGGGGGCATCTATGGCTACACCTTC.

The gene calls are TRBV10-3 and TRBJ2-5; D remains unclear. The better agreement between TRBJ2-7 and the DNA end casts doubt on the J call. This CDR3 comprises 14 residues. Germline V lookup: CDR1 ENHRY, CDR2 SYGVKD. The CDR3 region has the DNA TGTGCCATCAGCGGACCCGGAAGAGCCTACGAGCAGTACGTC. Translating it yields CAISGPGRAYEQYV.

This chain connects TRBV6-1 to TRBJ2-1; tentatively, D is TRBD1 or TRBD2 (5 bases each). CDR3 length: 12 amino acids. V dropped 6 bases and J dropped 9 bases, with 12 bases sitting between them. Per the germline V gene, CDR1 is MNHNS and CDR2 is SASEGT. The CDR3, as DNA: TGTGCCAGCAGCCTAGGGACGGGTGAGCAGTTCTTC. Protein: CASSLGTGEQFF.

The CDR3 is CASSDVAVGLDEKLFF. The CDR3 coding sequence is TGTGCCAGCAGCGACGTTGCGGTAGGGTTGGATGAAAAACTGTTTTTT. This chain joins TRBV6-6 and TRBJ1-4; D is unclear. Germline V gives CDR1 MNHNY, CDR2 SVGAGI (reference sequence). The CDR3 totals 16 residues. V was trimmed by 6 bases and J by 6 bases, leaving 20 bases between them.

This clonotype was seen a handful of times. The V and J genes are TRBV12-3 or TRBV12-4 and TRBJ2-7, with 12 bases aligning to TRBD2. J was trimmed by 7 bases and V by 6 bases; bases with no gene match: 16. The CDR3 has 17 residues. As DNA, the CDR3 is TGTGCCAGCAGCCCTACACTAGCGGGGGGACTTCGGGGAGAGCAGTACTTC. This codes for CASSPTLAGGLRGEQYF.

This chain links TRBV10-2 with TRBJ2-7, with 13 bases fitting TRBD2. The CDR3 has 15 amino acids. Losses at the gene ends were 7 bases for V and 3 bases for J; bases not matched to a gene: 6. Germline assignment: CDR1 WSHSY and CDR2 SAAADI. This CDR3 reads CASTGGLAGDYEQYF. In DNA form, the CDR3 reads TGCGCCAGCACCGGAGGACTAGCGGGAGACTACGAGCAGTACTTC.

Regarding this clonotype: Possible read error: a much larger clone is one base away. Without the conserved terminal phenylalanine or tryptophan, this CDR3 likely stems from a read error. J is TRBJ2-7 and V is TRBV5-1, with D possibly TRBD1 on 6 matching bases. CDR3 length: 14 amino acids. Trimming cost V 1 base and J 6 bases, with 14 bases left between them. Germline CDR1 is SGHRS and CDR2 is YFSETQ. The CDR3 bases are TGCGCCAGCAGCTTGACAGGGAAGGCGGGCGAGCAGTACTCC. Translation gives CASSLTGKAGEQYS.

In its sample, this clonotype was seen a few times. The rearrangement joins TRBV10-1 to TRBJ2-1, with D perhaps TRBD1 or TRBD2 (5 bases each). Looked up from germline, CDR1 is WNHNN and CDR2 is SYGVQD (reference sequence). The CDR3 sequence is 16 residues long. The V gene lost 3 bases and the J gene lost 0 bases, with 12 bases spanning the gap. The CDR3 protein is CASSDRDASSYNEQFF. For the CDR3, the DNA is TGCGCCAGCAGTGACCGGGACGCGAGCTCCTACAATGAGCAGTTCTTC.

This rearrangement joins TRBV7-2 to TRBJ2-5, with 8 bases identical to TRBD2. The closer fit of TRBJ2-7 to the DNA end suggests the J call may be wrong. Germline V CDR1 and CDR2: SGHTA, FQGNSA. The CDR3 spans 14 residues. CDR3 residues: CASMFSSGPYEQYF. The CDR3 region has the DNA TGTGCCAGCATGTTCTCTAGCGGGCCCTACGAGCAGTACTTC.

CDR3 bases: TGTGCCAGCAGCTCCCCGGGAAGCGAGCTCTACAATGAGCAGTTCTTC. Its translation: CASSSPGSELYNEQFF. This rearrangement joins TRBV7-2 to TRBJ2-1, with D tentatively TRBD2 (5 bases). Germline V CDR1 and CDR2: SGHTA, FQGNSA. The CDR3 sequence is 16 residues long. The V end lost 4 bases, the J end lost 3 bases, and 16 bases lay between the germline ends. Full variable domain (remainder filled in from reference TRBV7-2 and TRBJ2-1): GAGVSQSPSNKVTEKGKDVELRCDPISGHTALYWYRQSLGQGLEFLIYFQGNSAPDKSGLPSDRFSAERTGGSVSTLTIQRTQQEDSAVYLCASSSPGSELYNEQFFGPGTRLTVL.

The rearrangement links TRBV5-1 to TRBJ2-7, with TRBD2 as a possible D gene (5 bases). The CDR3 loop spans 14 amino acids. V was cut by 5 bases and J by 0 bases, with 12 bases left in between. Germline V CDR1 and CDR2: SGHRS, YFSETQ. Here the CDR3 reads CASRPMEASYEQYF. CDR3 sequence (DNA): TGCGCCAGCAGACCGATGGAGGCCTCCTACGAGCAGTACTTC. The full variable domain, completed using reference TRBV5-1 and TRBJ2-7, is KAGVTQTPRYLIKTRGQQVTLSCSPISGHRSVSWYQQTPGQGLQFLFEYFSETQRNKGNFPGRFSGRQFSNSRSEMNVSTLELGDSALYLCASRPMEASYEQYFGPGTRLTVT.

This clonotype was seen a few times. This chain joins TRBV7-9 and TRBJ2-5; 11 bases are shared with TRBD2. The V and J ends lost 1 base and 4 bases, in that order; junction bases with no gene match: 5. Germline values: CDR1 SEHNR, CDR2 FQNEAQ (reference sequence). The CDR3 extends over 16 amino acids. The CDR3 region is CASSLVSSGGRETQYF. The CDR3 DNA reads TGTGCCAGCAGCTTAGTATCTAGCGGGGGGCGAGAGACCCAGTACTTC.

V is TRBV4-1 and J is TRBJ1-4; the match to TRBD1 covers 8 bases. J gave up 13 bases and V 0 bases, and 4 bases lay outside the gene matches. The germline CDR1 and CDR2 sequences are MGHRA and YSYEKL. CDR3 length: 13 amino acids. CDR3 DNA sequence: TGCGCCAGCAGCCAAGATTTCGACAGGGGACTGTTTTTT. Translating gives CASSQDFDRGLFF.

V and J are TRBV3-1 and TRBJ2-5; 10 nucleotides match TRBD2. With the DNA end fitting TRBJ2-1 better, the J assignment may be wrong. This CDR3 has 17 amino acids. Per the germline V gene, CDR1 is LGHDT and CDR2 is YNNKEL (reference sequence). DNA for the CDR3: TGTGCCAGCAGCCAACGCGGACTAGCGGTATCAGGCAATGAGCAGTTCTTC. Amino acids: CASSQRGLAVSGNEQFF.

This sequence joins TRBV20-1 and TRBJ2-4; D is ambiguous. Trimming took off 0 bases at V and 7 bases at J, with 10 bases between the two ends. This CDR3 has 13 residues. CDR1 and CDR2 (germline): DFQATT, SNEGSKA (reference sequence). CDR3 DNA: TGCAGTGCTAGAGATGGGCTAGTGAACATTCAGTACTTC. It codes for CSARDGLVNIQYF.